Ten or more counts support the clone carrying this TCR beta chain. The J segment lost 4 bases and the V segment lost 2 bases, leaving 6 bases of the junction unmatched. The CDR3 has 16 amino acids. 5'RACE with 10-nucleotide random UMIs produced the cDNA. TCRdb passed the 5' RACE reads through MiXCR, listing each CDR3 protein once. The data hold more than 40,000 distinct CDR3 sequences, with approximately 3% observed a single time. This entry is derived from a study of neurological immune-mediated disorders. The clonotype was recovered from a woman aged 45-59 years with multiple sclerosis. The chain uses TRBV12-3 or TRBV12-4 and TRBJ2-2, with 8 bases identical to TRBD2. Sequences were obtained from PBMCs. CDR3 region: CASSLSGGAGTGELFF. The CDR3, as DNA: TGTGCCAGCAGTTTATCCGGGGGGGCTGGCACCGGGGAGCTGTTTTTT.